This TCR beta chain was obtained from a study of OX40 agonist ivuxolimab in advanced cancers. Overall study: Checkpoint inhibitors had been given previously to around 38% of patients.

The method was immunoSEQ multiplex PCR; TCRdb's version includes in-frame clones alone and lacks a portion of them. This table holds more than 65,000 clones, approximately 88% found once. The germline V gene encodes CDR1 MNHNY and CDR2 SVGAGI (reference sequence). The J segment lost 2 bases and the V segment lost 4 bases, leaving 6 bases of the junction unmatched. This CDR3 has 16 amino acids. This TCR was sampled from an adult with an advanced solid tumor such as melanoma, head and neck, liver or kidney cancer. Sequencing used CD4+ or CD8+ T cells sorted from blood, obtained in a trial of the OX40 agonist ivuxolimab. J is TRBJ1-3 and V is TRBV6-6; TRBD1 agrees at 9 bases. CDR3 amino acids: CASSSTGGSPGNTIYF. The DNA of the CDR3 is TGTGCCAGCAGTTCTACAGGGGGCTCTCCTGGAAACACCATATATTTT.